The 5 T cell receptor beta chains given below trace back to one sample, sequenced in a study of blood T cell repertoires in COVID-19. Repertoires were generated with immunoSEQ multiplex PCR, while TCRdb's copy carries only in-frame clones and drops some. The sample has tens of thousands of clones, more than 75% seen once. The sequenced sample was peripheral blood. The receptors shown here come from a human donor in a cohort sampled during active COVID-19.

The V call is TRBV3-1 (or the pseudogene TRBV3-2), the J call TRBJ2-7, with D possibly TRBD1 on 5 matching bases. The CDR3 sequence is 13 residues long. The V and J ends lost 4 bases and 5 bases respectively, with 12 bases between them. CDR1 and CDR2 (germline): LGHDT, YNNKEL (reference sequence). The CDR3 loop is CASSLLGHHEQYF. The CDR3, as DNA: TGTGCCAGCAGCCTCCTAGGACACCACGAGCAGTACTTC.

This clone is a singleton in its sample. The chain uses TRBV11-2 and TRBJ2-3; TRBD2 matches at 14 bases. V was pared by 1 base and J by 7 bases, with 13 bases of the junction left unmatched. CDR3 length: 19 amino acids. Germline assignment: CDR1 SGHAT and CDR2 FQNNGV. This CDR3 is CASSLVYGLAGGTTHTQYF. Written as DNA, the CDR3 is TGTGCCAGCAGCTTAGTATACGGACTAGCGGGAGGTACCACCCATACGCAGTATTTT.

This clone was detected once. The gene calls are TRBV7-2 and TRBJ2-2; a possible D gene is TRBD2 (6 bases). Looked up from germline, CDR1 is SGHTA and CDR2 is FQGNSA. The CDR3 totals 14 residues. V lost 5 bases to trimming and J lost 5 bases, with 12 bases between them. CDR3 nucleotides: TGTGCCAGCAGCCCGGCGGGATTTACCGGGGAGCTGTTTTTT. Amino acid sequence: CASSPAGFTGELFF.

The chain recombines TRBV6-5 with TRBJ1-5; 12 bases align to TRBD1. This CDR3 comprises 15 residues. Germline CDR1 MNHEY, CDR2 SVGAGI. Trimming removed 6 bases from V and 5 bases from J; junction bases left unmatched: 5. The CDR3 sequence: CASSRDRGHDQPQHF. In DNA form, the CDR3 reads TGTGCCAGCAGCCGGGACAGGGGGCACGATCAGCCCCAGCATTTT.

The V and J genes are TRBV4-2 and TRBJ2-7; TRBD1 agrees at 8 bases. Trimming cost V 4 bases and J 1 base; bases outside gene matches: 6. Germline V gives CDR1 LGHNA, CDR2 YNFKEQ. This CDR3 region has 15 residues. The CDR3 sequence is CASSRGQGRSYEQYF. The CDR3 coding sequence is TGTGCCAGCAGCCGCGGACAGGGCAGGTCCTACGAGCAGTACTTC.